These 6 T cell receptor beta chains originate from one sample sequenced in a study of T cell changes during pregnancy in multiple sclerosis. Generated by immunoSEQ multiplex PCR, the TCRdb table keeps only in-frame clones and is missing some. The sample consists of approximately 130,000 clones, roughly 96% of them appearing once. Sequencing was performed on peripheral blood, taken after pregnancy. The receptors come from a female donor with multiple sclerosis, enrolled in a pregnancy study.

This chain joins TRBV20-1 and TRBJ1-2; tentative D call: TRBD1 (5 bases). Germline V gene data show CDR1 as DFQATT and CDR2 as SNEGSKA (reference sequence). The CDR3 consists of 11 residues. V was shortened by 8 bases and J by 8 bases, with 15 bases between the two germline ends. The CDR3 protein is CSRGGVDGYTF. As DNA, the CDR3 is TGCAGTCGGGGGGGGGTAGACGGCTACACCTTC.

This clone has just a few counts. This sequence joins TRBV6-1 and TRBJ1-3; D is possibly TRBD1 (5 bases). Between the trimmed V and J ends, which lost 0 bases and 4 bases, there was a span of 13 bases. The germline gives CDR1 MNHNS, CDR2 SASEGT. This CDR3 is built from 16 residues. The CDR3, as DNA: TGTGCCAGCAGTGAAGCCAGACAGTATCAAGGAAACACCATATATTTT. Its translation is CASSEARQYQGNTIYF.

V is TRBV27 and J is TRBJ2-7; D remains ambiguous. V shed 10 bases and J shed 1 base, with 20 bases lying between them. The length of the CDR3 is 15 residues. In germline, CDR1 is MNHEY, CDR2 SMNVEV (reference sequence). The CDR3 DNA is TGTGCCACCTCTCGGAGAGATCAACGTTCCTACGAGCAGTACTTC. Translating it yields CATSRRDQRSYEQYF.

J is TRBJ2-1 and V is TRBV7-9; D call uncertain. Trimming cost V 0 bases and J 0 bases, with 12 bases left between them. Germline values: CDR1 SEHNR, CDR2 FQNEAQ (reference sequence). The CDR3 consists of 17 residues. For the CDR3, the DNA is TGTGCCAGCAGCTTAGCGCTAATTGGTTCCTCCTACAATGAGCAGTTCTTC. Its translation is CASSLALIGSSYNEQFF.

The chain carries TRBV21-1 and TRBJ1-1. TRBV21-1 constitutes a pseudogene. The CDR3 has 15 amino acids. CDR3 loop: CASSPRGGIDTEAFF. The CDR3 nucleotides are TGTGCCAGCAGCCCCCGTGGGGGGATAGACACTGAAGCTTTCTTT.

The chain carries TRBV5-4 and TRBJ2-3; 14 bases agree with TRBD2. The germline V gene encodes CDR1 SGHNT and CDR2 YYREEE (reference sequence). Trimming cost V 4 bases and J 4 bases; bases outside gene matches: 14. The CDR3 length is 19 residues. Here the CDR3 DNA reads TGTGCCAGCAGCCCGGCCGAGGGACTAGCGGGAGAGGGTGCAGATACGCAGTATTTT. It translates to CASSPAEGLAGEGADTQYF.